This TCR beta chain derives from a study of molecular identifiers for immune sequencing clone quantification. Study outcomes and limitations: Clones of above 20 RNA copies carried over 99% of effector molecules; in naive cells they carried under 1%. Spiked Jurkat TCR RNA from one cell was reportedly detectable among 950,000 to 1,000,000 naive cells.

Library preparation followed earlier protocols using designated TCR primers. One entry per CDR3 protein results from TCRdb running MiXCR on the PCR reads. The sample holds about 10,000 distinct CDR3 sequences, roughly 19% seen once. Trimming removed 8 bases from V and 2 bases from J, with 15 bases in between. The CDR3 runs to 14 residues. Germline V gives CDR1 ENHRY, CDR2 SYGVKD. Many counts were recorded for this clonotype. As yet, its antigen is unknown. The sequencing input was naive CD8+ T cells from blood, with Jurkat cell RNA spiked in. Subset here: FACS-sorted CD8+CD4-CCR7+CD45RA+ naive T cells. J is TRBJ2-5 and V is TRBV10-3; perhaps TRBD2 as D (6 bases). This receptor was obtained from a human donor in good health. Some libraries in this study had Jurkat cell RNA spiked in. DNA for the CDR3: TGTGCCATCTCAGTGCGGGGACGACAAGAGACCCAGTACTTC. It is translated as CAISVRGRQETQYF.